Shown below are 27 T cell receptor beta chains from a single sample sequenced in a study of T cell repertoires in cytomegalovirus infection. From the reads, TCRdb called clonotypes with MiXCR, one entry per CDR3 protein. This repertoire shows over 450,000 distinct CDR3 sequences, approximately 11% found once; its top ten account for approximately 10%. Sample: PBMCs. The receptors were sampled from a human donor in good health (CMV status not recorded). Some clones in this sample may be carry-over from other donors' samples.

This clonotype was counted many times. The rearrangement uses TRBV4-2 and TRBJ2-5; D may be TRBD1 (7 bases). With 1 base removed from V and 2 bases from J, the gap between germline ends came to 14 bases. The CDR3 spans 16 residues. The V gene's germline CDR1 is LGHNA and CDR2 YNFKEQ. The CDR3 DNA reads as TGTGCCAGCAGCCAAGGGGGGGACAGATTTCAAGAGACCCAGTACTTC. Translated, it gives CASSQGGDRFQETQYF.

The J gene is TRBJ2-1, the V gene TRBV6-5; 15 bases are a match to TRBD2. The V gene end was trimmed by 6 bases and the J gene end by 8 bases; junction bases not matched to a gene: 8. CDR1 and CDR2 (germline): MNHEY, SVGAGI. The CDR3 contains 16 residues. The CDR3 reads CASRYKGTSGRYEQFF. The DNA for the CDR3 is TGTGCCAGCAGATACAAAGGGACTAGCGGGAGGTATGAGCAGTTCTTC.

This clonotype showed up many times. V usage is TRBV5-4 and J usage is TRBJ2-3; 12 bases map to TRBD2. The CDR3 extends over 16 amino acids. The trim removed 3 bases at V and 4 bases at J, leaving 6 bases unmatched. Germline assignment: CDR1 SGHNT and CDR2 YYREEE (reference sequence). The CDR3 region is CASSSGLAGFADTQYF. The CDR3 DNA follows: TGTGCCAGCAGCTCTGGACTAGCGGGATTCGCAGATACGCAGTATTTT.

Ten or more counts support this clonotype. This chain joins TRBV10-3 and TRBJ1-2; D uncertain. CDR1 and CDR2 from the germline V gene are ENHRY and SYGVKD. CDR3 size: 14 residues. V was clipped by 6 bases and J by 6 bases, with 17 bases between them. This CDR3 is CAIRDHRSRDGYTF. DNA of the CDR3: TGTGCCATCAGGGATCACAGAAGTAGGGATGGCTACACCTTC.

Here the CDR3 reads CASSVDQVTDTQYF. Written as DNA, the CDR3 is TGTGCCAGCAGCGTAGATCAGGTTACAGATACGCAGTATTTT. V usage is TRBV9 and J usage is TRBJ2-3; no clear D. V was trimmed by 0 bases and J by 3 bases, leaving 8 bases between them. Germline CDR1 and CDR2: SGDLS and YYNGEE. CDR3 length: 14 amino acids.

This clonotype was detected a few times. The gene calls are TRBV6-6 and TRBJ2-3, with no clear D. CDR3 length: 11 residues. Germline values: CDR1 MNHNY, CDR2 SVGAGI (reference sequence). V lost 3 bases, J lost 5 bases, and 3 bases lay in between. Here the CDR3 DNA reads TGTGCCAGCAGTTATGTAGATACGCAGTATTTT. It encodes CASSYVDTQYF.

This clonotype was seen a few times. This chain's CDR3 is CSVPSSGRRDTQYF. CDR3 DNA: TGCAGTGTCCCAAGTAGCGGGAGGCGGGATACGCAGTATTTT. V and J are TRBV20-1 and TRBJ2-3; 10 positions agree with TRBD2. CDR1 DFQATT and CDR2 SNEGSKA come from the germline V gene (reference sequence). The CDR3 contains 14 residues. J lost 6 bases, V lost 7 bases, and 10 bases had no gene match.

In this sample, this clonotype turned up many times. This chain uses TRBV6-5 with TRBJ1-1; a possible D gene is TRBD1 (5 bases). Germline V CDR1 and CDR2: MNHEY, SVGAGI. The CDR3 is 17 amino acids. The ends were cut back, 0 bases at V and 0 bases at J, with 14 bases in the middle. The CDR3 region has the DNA TGTGCCAGCAGTTACTCGAGGATCGAGGGGTTGAACACTGAAGCTTTCTTT. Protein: CASSYSRIEGLNTEAFF.

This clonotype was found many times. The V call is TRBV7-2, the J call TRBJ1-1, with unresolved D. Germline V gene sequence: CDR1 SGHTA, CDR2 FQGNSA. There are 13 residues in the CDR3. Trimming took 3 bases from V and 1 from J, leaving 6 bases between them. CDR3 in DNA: TGTGCCAGCAGCTTCTACGCGAACACTGAAGCTTTCTTT. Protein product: CASSFYANTEAFF.

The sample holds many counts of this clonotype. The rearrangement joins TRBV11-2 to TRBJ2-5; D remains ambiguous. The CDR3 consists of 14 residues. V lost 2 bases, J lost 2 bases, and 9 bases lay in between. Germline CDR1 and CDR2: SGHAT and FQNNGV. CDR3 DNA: TGTGCCAGCAGCTTAAGGCCGATACAAGAGACCCAGTACTTC. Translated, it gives CASSLRPIQETQYF.

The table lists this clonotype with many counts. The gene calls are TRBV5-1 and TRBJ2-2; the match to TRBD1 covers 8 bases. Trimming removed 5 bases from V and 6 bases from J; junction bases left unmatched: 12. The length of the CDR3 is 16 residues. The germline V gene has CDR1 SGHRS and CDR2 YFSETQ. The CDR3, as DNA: TGCGCCAGCAGGTTACCGAGGACAGGGTTGTCCGGGGAGCTGTTTTTT. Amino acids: CASRLPRTGLSGELFF.

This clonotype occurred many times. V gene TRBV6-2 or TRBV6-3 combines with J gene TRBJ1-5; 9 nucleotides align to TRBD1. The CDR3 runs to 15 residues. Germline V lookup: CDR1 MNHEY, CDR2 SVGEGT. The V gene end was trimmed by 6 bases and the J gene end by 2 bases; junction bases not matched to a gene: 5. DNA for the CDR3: TGTGCCAGCAGCCCACAGGGGGCTGGCAATCAGCCCCAGCATTTT. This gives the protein CASSPQGAGNQPQHF.

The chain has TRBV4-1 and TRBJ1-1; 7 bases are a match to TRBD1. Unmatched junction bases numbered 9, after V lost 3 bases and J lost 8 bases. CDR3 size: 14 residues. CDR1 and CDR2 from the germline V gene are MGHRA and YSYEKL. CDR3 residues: CASSQIGDRGEAFF. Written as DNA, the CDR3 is TGCGCCAGCAGCCAGATAGGGGACAGAGGAGAAGCTTTCTTT.

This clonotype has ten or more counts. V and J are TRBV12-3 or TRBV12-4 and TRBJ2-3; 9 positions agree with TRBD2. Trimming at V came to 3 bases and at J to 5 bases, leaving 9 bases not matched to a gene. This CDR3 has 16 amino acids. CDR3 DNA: TGTGCCAGCAGTTTCCGCGCGGGGGGGCAAGGAGATACGCAGTATTTT. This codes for CASSFRAGGQGDTQYF.

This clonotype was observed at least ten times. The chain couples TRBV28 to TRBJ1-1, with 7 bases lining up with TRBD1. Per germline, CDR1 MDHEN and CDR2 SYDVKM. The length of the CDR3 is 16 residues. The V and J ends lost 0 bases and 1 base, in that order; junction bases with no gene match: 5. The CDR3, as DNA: TGTGCCAGCAGTTTATGGTCAGGGGGGACGAACACTGAAGCTTTCTTT. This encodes CASSLWSGGTNTEAFF.

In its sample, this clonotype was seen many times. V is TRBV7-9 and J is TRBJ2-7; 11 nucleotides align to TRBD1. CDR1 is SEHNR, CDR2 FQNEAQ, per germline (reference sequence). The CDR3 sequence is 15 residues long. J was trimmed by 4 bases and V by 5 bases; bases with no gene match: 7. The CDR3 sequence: CASSPRTGGYYEQYF. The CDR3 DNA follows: TGTGCCAGCAGCCCAAGGACAGGGGGCTATTACGAGCAGTACTTC. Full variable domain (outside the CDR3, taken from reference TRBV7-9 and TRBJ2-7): DTGVSQNPRHKITKRGQNVTFRCDPISEHNRLYWYRQTLGQGPEFLTYFQNEAQLEKSRLLSDRFSAERPKGSFSTLEIQRTEQGDSAMYLCASSPRTGGYYEQYFGPGTRLTVT.

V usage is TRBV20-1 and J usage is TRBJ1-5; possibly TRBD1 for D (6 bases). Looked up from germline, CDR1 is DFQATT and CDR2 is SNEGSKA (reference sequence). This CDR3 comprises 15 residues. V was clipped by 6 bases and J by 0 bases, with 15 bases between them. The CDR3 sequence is CSAREGVHSNQPQHF. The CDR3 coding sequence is TGCAGTGCCCGCGAGGGGGTCCATAGCAATCAGCCCCAGCATTTT.

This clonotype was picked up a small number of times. The CDR3 loop is CSVEGRQTDTQYF. Written as DNA, the CDR3 is TGCAGCGTTGAGGGCAGGCAAACAGATACGCAGTATTTT. The chain has TRBV29-1 and TRBJ2-3; D call uncertain. The CDR3 is 13 residues long. Germline assignment: CDR1 SQVTM and CDR2 ANQGSEA. The V end was cut by 3 bases, the J end by 3 bases, with 10 bases between.

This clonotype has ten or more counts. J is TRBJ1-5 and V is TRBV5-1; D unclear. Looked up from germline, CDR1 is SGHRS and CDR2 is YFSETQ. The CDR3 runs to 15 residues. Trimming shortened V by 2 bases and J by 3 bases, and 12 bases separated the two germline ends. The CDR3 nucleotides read TGCGCCAGCAGCTTATCGGATAGAACCAATCAGCCCCAGCATTTT. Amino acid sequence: CASSLSDRTNQPQHF.

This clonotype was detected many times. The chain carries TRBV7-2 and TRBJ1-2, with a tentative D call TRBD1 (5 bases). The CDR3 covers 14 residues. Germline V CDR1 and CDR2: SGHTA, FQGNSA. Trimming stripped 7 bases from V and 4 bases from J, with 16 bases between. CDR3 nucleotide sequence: TGTGCCAGCATCCCCTGGGGGGACTCCTATGGCTACACCTTC. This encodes CASIPWGDSYGYTF.

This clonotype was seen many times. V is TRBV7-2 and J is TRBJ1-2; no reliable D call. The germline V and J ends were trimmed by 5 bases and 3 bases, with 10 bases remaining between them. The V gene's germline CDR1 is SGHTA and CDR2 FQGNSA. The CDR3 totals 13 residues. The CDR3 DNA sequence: TGTGCCAGCAGCCCGAGGACGGACTATGGCTACACCTTC. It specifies CASSPRTDYGYTF.

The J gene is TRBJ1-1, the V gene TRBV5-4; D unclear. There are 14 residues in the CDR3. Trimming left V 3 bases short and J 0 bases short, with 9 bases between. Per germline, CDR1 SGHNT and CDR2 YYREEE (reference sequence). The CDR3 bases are TGTGCCAGCAGCTCACCCAGCATGAACACTGAAGCTTTCTTT. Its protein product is CASSSPSMNTEAFF.

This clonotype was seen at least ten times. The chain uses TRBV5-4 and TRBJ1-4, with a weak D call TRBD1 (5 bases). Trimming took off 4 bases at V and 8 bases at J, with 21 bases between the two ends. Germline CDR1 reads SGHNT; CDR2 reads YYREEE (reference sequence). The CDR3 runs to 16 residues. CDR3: CASSPSVGQGREKLFF. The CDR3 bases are TGTGCCAGCAGCCCTTCCGTAGGGCAGGGACGCGAAAAACTGTTTTTT.

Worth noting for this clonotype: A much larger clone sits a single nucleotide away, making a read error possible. The CDR3 region is CASSEWGTGDVNEQYF. The DNA of the CDR3 is TGTGCCAGCAGTGAATGGGGGACAGGGGACGTTAACGAGCAGTACTTC. V is TRBV6-1 and J is TRBJ2-7; 10 positions agree with TRBD1. Trimming took 2 bases from V and 5 from J; bases not matched to a gene: 9. Looked up from germline, CDR1 is MNHNS and CDR2 is SASEGT. This CDR3 has 16 amino acids.

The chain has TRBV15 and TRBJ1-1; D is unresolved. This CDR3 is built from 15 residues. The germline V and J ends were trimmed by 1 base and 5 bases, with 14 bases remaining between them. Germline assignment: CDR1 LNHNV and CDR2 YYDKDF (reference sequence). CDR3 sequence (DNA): TGTGCCACCAGCAGAGTAAAGGGCGGGCAAACTGAAGCTTTCTTT. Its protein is CATSRVKGGQTEAFF.

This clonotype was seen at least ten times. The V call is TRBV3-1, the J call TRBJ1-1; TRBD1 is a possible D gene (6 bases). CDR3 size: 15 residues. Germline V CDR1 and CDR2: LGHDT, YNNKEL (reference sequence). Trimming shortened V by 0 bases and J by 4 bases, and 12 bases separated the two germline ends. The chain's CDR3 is CASSQDRGLSTEAFF. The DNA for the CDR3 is TGTGCCAGCAGCCAAGACAGGGGCCTGAGCACTGAAGCTTTCTTT.

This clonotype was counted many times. The CDR3 spells CASSYRFGLARSYEQYF. The DNA of the CDR3 is TGTGCCAGCAGTTACCGCTTCGGACTAGCGAGATCCTACGAGCAGTACTTC. V is TRBV6-2 or TRBV6-3 and J is TRBJ2-7; 9 bases fit TRBD2. The CDR3 extends over 17 amino acids. Germline lookup yields CDR1 MNHEY and CDR2 SVGEGT. With V trimmed by 2 bases and J by 1 base, 9 bases remained unmatched.